The 30 T cell receptor beta chains given below trace back to one sample, sequenced in a study of T-cell memory formation after mild COVID-19. From the 5' RACE reads, TCRdb called clonotypes with MiXCR, one entry per CDR3 protein. The repertoire holds 450,000 to 700,000 distinct CDR3 sequences, with over 15% as singletons. The sequencing input was PBMCs or a T cell subset sorted from them (not recorded which). The receptors were sampled from an adult woman who had mild COVID-19 (a few samples of this study predate the infection). Cell type and time point are not known.

This sequence joins TRBV27 and TRBJ2-2, with unresolved D. The CDR3 contains 14 residues. Germline V gives CDR1 MNHEY, CDR2 SMNVEV (reference sequence). Trimming removed 5 bases from V and 4 bases from J, with 11 bases in between. CDR3 loop: CASSLPKGTGELFF. The CDR3 DNA is TGTGCCAGCAGTCTTCCGAAGGGCACCGGGGAGCTGTTTTTT.

This sequence joins TRBV4-3 and TRBJ2-1; a possible D gene is TRBD2 (6 bases). Germline V gives CDR1 LGHNA, CDR2 YSLEER. Trimming pared 0 bases from V and 7 bases from J, leaving 13 bases between. The length of the CDR3 is 15 residues. The CDR3 nucleotides read TGCGCCAGCAGCCAAGACCGGGACTTCGGAAATGAGCAGTTCTTC. It specifies CASSQDRDFGNEQFF.

The CDR3 DNA reads as TGTGCCAGTAGTACCCGGGACGGGGCCTACGAGCAGTACTTC. It translates to CASSTRDGAYEQYF. The V gene is TRBV19, the J gene TRBJ2-7, with D perhaps matching TRBD1 or TRBD2 (5 bases each). V gave up 4 bases and J gave up 2 bases, with 12 bases separating them. CDR1 LNHDA and CDR2 SQIVND come from the germline V gene (reference sequence). The CDR3 length is 14 residues.

This clonotype was found many times. The V call is TRBV4-2, the J call TRBJ2-1, with no clear D. The germline gives CDR1 LGHNA, CDR2 YNFKEQ. V was clipped by 2 bases and J by 2 bases, with 10 bases between them. The CDR3 is made up of 15 amino acids. The CDR3 spells CASSQRSGTYNEQFF. DNA of the CDR3: TGTGCCAGCAGCCAACGCTCGGGTACCTACAATGAGCAGTTCTTC.

This clonotype showed up just a few times. The chain uses TRBV25-1 and TRBJ1-1, with D possibly being TRBD1 (6 bases). The CDR3 extends over 13 amino acids. Germline values: CDR1 MGHDK, CDR2 SYGVNS. The V end was cut by 7 bases, the J end by 7 bases, with 16 bases between. CDR3 coding DNA: TGTGCCAGCAACCCAGGGGATACTTATGAAGCTTTCTTT. Its translation: CASNPGDTYEAFF.

In its sample, this clonotype was seen a few times. The CDR3 coding sequence is TGTGCCAGCTTAGGTGGACGCTCCTACAATGAGCAGTTCTTC. This codes for CASLGGRSYNEQFF. This chain uses TRBV11-3 with TRBJ2-1, with D unclear. The CDR3 has 14 amino acids. V dropped 8 bases and J dropped 0 bases, with 11 bases sitting between them. The germline V gene has CDR1 SGHNT and CDR2 YENEEA.

The chain combines TRBV6-6 with TRBJ2-3; the match to TRBD1 covers 8 bases. V gave up 0 bases and J gave up 0 bases; unmatched junction bases: 2. Per germline, CDR1 MNHNY and CDR2 SVGAGI (reference sequence). The CDR3 covers 16 residues. Here the CDR3 DNA reads TGTGCCAGCAGTTACTCCAGGGGGCAGAGCACAGATACGCAGTATTTT. Its translation is CASSYSRGQSTDTQYF.

The V and J genes are TRBV29-1 and TRBJ2-4, with 7 bases lining up with TRBD1. The CDR3 runs 13 residues. The trim removed 6 bases at V and 6 bases at J, leaving 8 bases unmatched. Germline V gene data show CDR1 as SQVTM and CDR2 as ANQGSEA. As DNA, the CDR3 is TGCAGCGTCGCCCCGAGACAGGGAAACATTCAGTACTTC. Residues: CSVAPRQGNIQYF.

The rearrangement links TRBV9 to TRBJ2-1; 12 bases agree with TRBD2. The germline CDR1 and CDR2 sequences are SGDLS and YYNGEE. This CDR3 has 16 residues. V dropped 0 bases and J dropped 4; count of bases not matched to a gene: 2. The CDR3 DNA follows: TGTGCCAGCAGCGTAGAGGGGACTAGCGGGTACAATGAGCAGTTCTTC. It specifies CASSVEGTSGYNEQFF.

This clonotype was detected a few times. This rearrangement joins TRBV5-6 to TRBJ2-5; 10 nucleotides align to TRBD2. The CDR3 has 18 residues. The V and J ends lost 4 bases and 2 bases, in that order; junction bases with no gene match: 14. The germline V gene has CDR1 SGHDT and CDR2 YYEEEE. The CDR3 loop reads CASSHPSLAGRMQETQYF. CDR3 in DNA: TGTGCCAGCAGCCACCCCTCACTAGCGGGGCGTATGCAAGAGACCCAGTACTTC.

This clonotype was recorded a few times. The chain couples TRBV7-2 to TRBJ1-5; D gene ambiguous. The CDR3 loop spans 13 amino acids. CDR1 is SGHTA, CDR2 FQGNSA, per germline. The V gene lost 1 base and the J gene lost 1 base, with 2 bases spanning the gap. The CDR3 region has the DNA TGTGCCAGCAGCTTAGAGAGCAATCAGCCCCAGCATTTT. Protein product: CASSLESNQPQHF.

This clonotype was found a few times. The chain employs TRBV7-2 and TRBJ2-3; 9 positions match TRBD2. The CDR3 loop spans 16 amino acids. J lost 3 bases, V lost 1 base, and 5 bases had no gene match. Germline V gives CDR1 SGHTA, CDR2 FQGNSA. For the CDR3, the DNA is TGTGCCAGCAGCTTAGATCGCGGGAGGGCAACAGATACGCAGTATTTT. As protein: CASSLDRGRATDTQYF.

This clonotype was seen a few times. This chain connects TRBV25-1 to TRBJ2-1, with D perhaps matching TRBD2 (6 bases). The CDR3 loop spans 14 amino acids. CDR1 is MGHDK and CDR2 is SYGVNS in the germline V gene. Trimming pared 7 bases from V and 3 bases from J, leaving 13 bases between. The CDR3 spells CASTAEGFYNEQFF. For the CDR3, the DNA is TGTGCCAGCACAGCGGAGGGGTTCTACAATGAGCAGTTCTTC.

V and J are TRBV11-3 and TRBJ1-1; D is unresolved. The germline V and J ends were trimmed by 5 bases and 8 bases, with 9 bases remaining between them. Per germline, CDR1 SGHNT and CDR2 YENEEA. The CDR3 has 11 amino acids. CDR3 loop: CASSQLREAFF. Here the CDR3 DNA reads TGTGCCAGCAGCCAACTCCGGGAAGCTTTCTTT.

This clonotype was seen more than once but under ten times. The chain is built from TRBV5-4 and TRBJ2-1; maybe TRBD1 (5 bases). Germline CDR1 reads SGHNT; CDR2 reads YYREEE (reference sequence). V lost 2 bases and J 4 bases, leaving 10 bases between the germline ends. The CDR3 spans 14 residues. The CDR3 sequence is CASSLRAGYNEQFF. The CDR3 nucleotides read TGTGCCAGCAGCTTAAGGGCAGGGTACAATGAGCAGTTCTTC.

This clonotype was picked up a small number of times. The chain joins TRBV30 to TRBJ2-1; the match to TRBD2 covers 13 bases. V gave up 4 bases and J gave up 10 bases; unmatched junction bases: 7. This CDR3 region has 14 residues. The germline CDR1 and CDR2 sequences are GTSNPN and SVGIG (reference sequence). The CDR3 DNA follows: TGTGCCTGGAACAAGGGACTAGCGGGACAAGAGCAGTTCTTC. It is translated as CAWNKGLAGQEQFF.

This clonotype was seen a handful of times. The V and J genes are TRBV20-1 and TRBJ2-3; 7 bases are a match to TRBD2. Looked up from germline, CDR1 is DFQATT and CDR2 is SNEGSKA (reference sequence). CDR3 length equals 13 residues. Germline trimming cut 6 bases from V and 2 bases from J; bases unmatched to any gene: 5. CDR3 region: CSASGRVTDTQYF. The CDR3, as DNA: TGCAGTGCCTCGGGGAGGGTCACAGATACGCAGTATTTT.

The V call is TRBV10-3, the J call TRBJ2-7, with 8 bases matching TRBD2. The CDR3 is 14 residues long. Unmatched junction bases numbered 6, after V lost 4 bases and J lost 4 bases. The germline V gene encodes CDR1 ENHRY and CDR2 SYGVKD. Here the CDR3 DNA reads TGTGCCATCAGTGCTATACTAGCGGCTTACGAGCAGTACTTC. Translated: CAISAILAAYEQYF.

The chain links TRBV7-2 to TRBJ1-2; D gene ambiguous. Germline V gene sequence: CDR1 SGHTA, CDR2 FQGNSA. V shed 7 bases and J shed 4 bases, with 13 bases lying between them. CDR3 length: 13 amino acids. The CDR3 protein is CASTPGGSYGYTF. In DNA form, the CDR3 reads TGTGCCAGCACCCCAGGCGGCAGCTATGGCTACACCTTC.

This clonotype has a single count. The rearrangement uses TRBV29-1 and TRBJ2-3; D is unclear. The CDR3 extends over 13 amino acids. Germline-derived CDR1 and CDR2 are SQVTM and ANQGSEA. V lost 5 bases to trimming and J lost 2 bases, with 11 bases between them. Written as DNA, the CDR3 is TGCAGCGTTATGATGGGTCCCACAGATACGCAGTATTTT. Translation: CSVMMGPTDTQYF.

This clonotype was recorded at least ten times. This chain connects TRBV6-4 to TRBJ2-3; no definite D call. Per the germline V gene, CDR1 is MRHNA and CDR2 is SNTAGT. CDR3 length equals 14 residues. Between the trimmed V and J ends, which lost 4 bases and 0 bases, there was a span of 8 bases. The DNA for the CDR3 is TGTGCCAGCAGTGGGGATCCTAGCACAGATACGCAGTATTTT. Residues: CASSGDPSTDTQYF.

This clonotype was picked up a small number of times. The chain recombines TRBV11-2 with TRBJ1-3; D is possibly TRBD1 (5 bases). V lost 4 bases to trimming and J lost 0 bases, with 16 bases between them. CDR1 and CDR2 from the germline V gene are SGHAT and FQNNGV. This CDR3 spans 17 amino acids. CDR3 loop: CASSSPGTENSGNTIYF. In DNA, the CDR3 is TGTGCCAGCAGCTCGCCCGGGACGGAGAACTCTGGAAACACCATATATTTT.

The CDR3 loop is CSVEDLGQGKGRGQFF. CDR3 bases: TGCAGCGTTGAAGATCTGGGGCAGGGAAAGGGAAGAGGGCAGTTCTTC. The V and J genes are TRBV29-1 and TRBJ2-1, with D possibly TRBD1 on 5 matching bases. This CDR3 is 16 amino acids long. Looked up from germline, CDR1 is SQVTM and CDR2 is ANQGSEA. V was clipped by 0 bases and J by 12 bases, with 24 bases between them.

This clonotype was picked up a small number of times. This chain links TRBV7-8 with TRBJ2-1; TRBD2 might be the D (6 bases). CDR1 is SGHVS, CDR2 FQNEAQ, per germline. This CDR3 spans 14 amino acids. V lost 1 base and J lost 8, with 12 bases in between. CDR3 residues: CASSLGGPGDEQFF. The CDR3 DNA reads as TGTGCCAGCAGCTTAGGGGGCCCGGGGGATGAGCAGTTCTTC.

In its sample, this clonotype was seen a few times. V gene TRBV19 combines with J gene TRBJ2-7; 9 bases are a match to TRBD1. The V and J ends lost 5 bases and 4 bases, in that order; junction bases with no gene match: 9. The CDR3 loop spans 15 amino acids. Germline loops: CDR1 LNHDA, CDR2 SQIVND (reference sequence). Here the CDR3 reads CASSPSTGGAYEQYF. CDR3 nucleotide sequence: TGTGCCAGTAGTCCCTCGACAGGGGGAGCGTACGAGCAGTACTTC.

This clonotype has only a few counts. CDR3 in DNA: TGTGCCTGGAGGGCCACTAGTTTCTACGAGCAGTACTTC. Translated: CAWRATSFYEQYF. The V call is TRBV30, the J call TRBJ2-7; tentatively, D is TRBD2 (5 bases). Germline V CDR1 and CDR2: GTSNPN, SVGIG (reference sequence). V was clipped by 3 bases and J by 3 bases, with 12 bases between them. This CDR3 spans 13 amino acids.

V and J are TRBV7-2 and TRBJ2-1; TRBD2 matches 7 bases. V was pared by 0 bases and J by 9 bases, with 5 bases of the junction left unmatched. This CDR3 region has 14 residues. In germline, CDR1 is SGHTA, CDR2 FQGNSA. CDR3 amino acids: CASSLASSGSEQFF. DNA for the CDR3: TGTGCCAGCAGCTTAGCGTCTAGCGGCAGTGAGCAGTTCTTC.

The chain is built from TRBV29-1 and TRBJ2-7, with 8 bases aligning to TRBD1. Germline CDR1 reads SQVTM; CDR2 reads ANQGSEA. Germline trimming cut 4 bases from V and 2 bases from J; bases unmatched to any gene: 4. The CDR3 totals 13 residues. The CDR3 protein is CSVAGTGPYEQYF. The CDR3 bases are TGCAGCGTTGCCGGGACAGGACCCTACGAGCAGTACTTC.

DNA of the CDR3: TGCGCCAGCAGTGCGGGGAGACCGGGACTAGCGGGCTCGAGCTCCTACAATGAGCAGTTCTTC. It translates to CASSAGRPGLAGSSSYNEQFF. The genes are TRBV10-2 and TRBJ2-1, with 12 bases lining up with TRBD2. V was pared by 4 bases and J by 0 bases, with 16 bases of the junction left unmatched. The germline V gene encodes CDR1 WSHSY and CDR2 SAAADI. The CDR3 extends over 21 amino acids.

This clonotype occurred a few times. The junction does not match germline at one end; this may be a read error. V gene TRBV2 combines with J gene TRBJ1-2, with no clear D. Looked up from germline, CDR1 is SNHLY and CDR2 is FYNNEI. This CDR3 is 11 amino acids long. CDR3 sequence: CASSWIRACNF. The CDR3, as DNA: TGTGCCAGCAGTTGGATTCGGGCTTGTAACTTC.